The rows below give T cell receptor beta chains drawn from one sample of a study of blood T cell repertoires in COVID-19. Produced via immunoSEQ multiplex PCR; TCRdb's table is partial and in-frame only. This table has 150,000 or so clones, 85% to 90% appearing once. Source material: peripheral blood. The receptors stem from a man aged 50 or older with active or convalescent COVID-19. CDR3s include the opening cysteine and the closing phenylalanine or tryptophan. D genes are given only for firm matches. Only some rows state a clone size, as once, few, many or a class for expanded clones.

V gene	D gene	J gene	clone size	CDR3 DNA	CDR3 protein
TRBV20-1	.	TRBJ1-2	once	TGCAGTGCTAGTATCGACAGACTTTATGGCTACACCTTC	CSASIDRLYGYTF
TRBV7-2	.	TRBJ2-2	.	TGTGCCAGCAGGCGGGACTCAAACACCGGGGAGCTGTTTTTT	CASRRDSNTGELFF
TRBV27	.	TRBJ2-1	.	TGTGCCAGCAGTCCCTTTAGCGAGGACTCCTACAATGAGCAGTTCTTC	CASSPFSEDSYNEQFF
TRBV9	TRBD2	TRBJ2-7	few	TGTGCCAGCAGCGTAGGGACTAGCGCGGGCGAGCAGTACTTC	CASSVGTSAGEQYF
TRBV10-1	.	TRBJ1-4	.	TGCGCCAGCAAACCCCGGGGGGTGGCTAATGAAAAACTGTTTTTT	CASKPRGVANEKLFF
TRBV4-2	.	TRBJ1-5	.	TGTGCCAGCAGCCAAGGTAGAAATCAGCCCCAGCATTTT	CASSQGRNQPQHF
TRBV4-3	TRBD2	TRBJ2-1	once	TGCGCCAGCAGCCAAGATCTAGCGGGGGGCCTCAATGAGCAGTTCTTC	CASSQDLAGGLNEQFF
TRBV3-1/TRBV3-2	.	TRBJ1-3	.	TGTGCCAGCAGCCATGGAGGGCCTGGAAACACCATATATTTT	CASSHGGPGNTIYF
TRBV28	.	TRBJ1-1	.	TGTGCCAGCAACAGGAACACTGAAGCTTTCTTT	CASNRNTEAFF
TRBV6-2/TRBV6-3	.	TRBJ1-2	.	TGTGCCAGCAGTTACTCAGGACTCTATGGCTACACCTTC	CASSYSGLYGYTF
TRBV11-3	TRBD2	TRBJ2-3	few	TGTGCCAGCAGCTTAAGGGAGGTAGCGGGGGGAGATACGCAGTATTTT	CASSLREVAGGDTQYF
TRBV9	.	TRBJ2-7	.	TGTGCCAGCAGCGTAGTGGGTCAGGGATTTTCCGAGCAGTACTTC	CASSVVGQGFSEQYF
TRBV18	.	TRBJ2-7	.	TGTGCCAGCTCACCGCAGAGGAGCTCCCCTCGCGAGCAGTACTTC	CASSPQRSSPREQYF
TRBV7-9	TRBD1	TRBJ1-2	.	TGTGCCAGCAGCCAGGGGGACAGAGTGGGCTACACCTTC	CASSQGDRVGYTF
TRBV3-1/TRBV3-2	.	TRBJ2-1	.	TGTGCCAGCAGATACCACGGGGGGCAGGGCTACAATGAGCAGTTCTTC	CASRYHGGQGYNEQFF
TRBV15	TRBD1	TRBJ1-5	.	TGTGCCACCAGCAGAGGGGACAGGGTTCAGCCCCAGCATTTT	CATSRGDRVQPQHF
TRBV9	TRBD1	TRBJ2-1	.	TGTGCCAGCAGCGGCGACAGGGCCAACTGGGACCGGCAGTTCTTC	CASSGDRANWDRQFF
TRBV7-2	TRBD1	TRBJ1-2	.	TGTGCCAGCAGCTCCCGGACAGGGGAAGGTGGCTACACCTTC	CASSSRTGEGGYTF
TRBV7-2	.	TRBJ2-7	.	TGTGCCAGCAGCCCCGCCCAGGGTTATATCTACGAGCAGTACTTC	CASSPAQGYIYEQYF
TRBV25-1	TRBD1	TRBJ2-7	.	TGTGCCAGCAGAAAAACAGGGGGCGACTCCTACGAGCAGTACTTC	CASRKTGGDSYEQYF
TRBV5-4	TRBD2	TRBJ2-2	.	TGTGCCAGCAGCTTTGGCGGGCCTAGCGGATTAAACACCGGGGAGCTGTTTTTT	CASSFGGPSGLNTGELFF
TRBV14	.	TRBJ2-5	.	TGTGCCAGCAGCCCTCTGACAGCCCTGGAGACCCAGTACTTC	CASSPLTALETQYF
TRBV7-9	TRBD2	TRBJ2-1	.	TGTGCCAGCAGCCCGGGACTAGCGGGAGACTATTCCTACAATGAGCAGTTCTTC	CASSPGLAGDYSYNEQFF
TRBV19	.	TRBJ1-1	.	TGTGCCAGTACCCTGGAGCCGAGGGGGACTGAAGCTTTCTTT	CASTLEPRGTEAFF
TRBV24-1	.	TRBJ1-5	.	TGTGCCACCAGGTCTCGGGAAAGCAATCAGCCCCAGCATTTT	CATRSRESNQPQHF
TRBV4-2	TRBD2	TRBJ2-2	.	TGTGCCAGCAGCCAAGATGAAGGACTAGCGGGACGGGCCGGGGAGCTGTTTTTT	CASSQDEGLAGRAGELFF
TRBV30	.	TRBJ1-5	.	TGTGCCTGGACGAGACAGTCCAATCAGCCCCAGCATTTT	CAWTRQSNQPQHF
TRBV9	.	TRBJ1-6	.	TGTGCCAGCAGCGTATCAACGGGCTATAATTCACCCCTCCACTTT	CASSVSTGYNSPLHF
TRBV5-1	.	TRBJ2-7	.	TGCGCCAGCGGATGGGGGACACCTGTATACGAGCAGTACTTC	CASGWGTPVYEQYF
TRBV11-3	.	TRBJ2-2	.	TGTGCCAGCAGGGTAACTTTGAGCGGGGAGCTGTTTTTT	CASRVTLSGELFF
TRBV5-1	.	TRBJ1-4	.	TGCGCCAGCAGCTTGGGAGGAACTAATGAAAAACTGTTTTTT	CASSLGGTNEKLFF
TRBV4-1	.	TRBJ2-3	.	TGCGCCAGCAGCCAAAACAGGGCGGCAGATACGCAGTATTTT	CASSQNRAADTQYF
TRBV9	.	TRBJ2-3	once	TGTGCCAGCAGCGTAACTCCCTCTAGGACAGATACGCAGTATTTT	CASSVTPSRTDTQYF
TRBV5-6	.	TRBJ2-2	.	TGTGCCAGCAGCAGGAGGAACACCGGGGAGCTGTTTTTT	CASSRRNTGELFF
TRBV5-1	TRBD2	TRBJ2-1	.	TGCGCCAGCAGCTGGACTAGCGGGGGCGGGAATGAGCAGTTCTTC	CASSWTSGGGNEQFF
TRBV5-1	.	TRBJ2-5	few	TGCGCCAGCAGCTTGAGTCCTACCTTCCAAGAGACCCAGTACTTC	CASSLSPTFQETQYF
TRBV7-2	.	TRBJ2-7	.	TGTGCCAGCAGCTTAGGTTCAGGGGGGATCTCCTACGAGCAGTACTTC	CASSLGSGGISYEQYF
TRBV6-1	.	TRBJ2-1	once	TGTGCCAGCAGTGAATTTGTGGGGAGCTCCTACAATGAGCAGTTCTTC	CASSEFVGSSYNEQFF
TRBV2	.	TRBJ1-4	.	TGTGCCAGCAGGGCCCAAGGGGTTCCGGTCGAAAAACTGTTTTTT	CASRAQGVPVEKLFF
TRBV5-1	.	TRBJ1-1	few	TGCGCCAGCAGCATAACAGGGATGGACACTGAAGCTTTCTTT	CASSITGMDTEAFF
TRBV7-3	.	TRBJ2-6	few	TGTGCCAGCAGCCGGACAGAACATTCCTCTGGGGCCAACGTCCTGACTTTC	CASSRTEHSSGANVLTF
TRBV24-1	TRBD1	TRBJ1-5	once	TGTGCCACCAGTGAGGGACAGGGGGCCTATCAGCCCCAGCATTTT	CATSEGQGAYQPQHF
TRBV19	.	TRBJ2-1	.	TGTGCCAGTAACTACTTAGGGGGTGAGCAGTTCTTC	CASNYLGGEQFF